A selection of T cell receptor beta chains follows, all from one sample in a study of blood T cell repertoires in COVID-19. Libraries were prepared by immunoSEQ multiplex PCR; TCRdb keeps only in-frame clonotypes and omits some of them. This sample has about 370,000 clones; roughly 90% occur once, and the top ten carry under 4%. The sequencing sample was made of peripheral blood. The receptors stem from a woman in her 30s with COVID-19, enrolled during active disease. Both conserved end residues are part of each CDR3. D genes are given only for firm matches. Size is stated for part of the rows, as once, few or many counts, or as a class when the clone is expanded.

CDR3 length: 14; clone size: -; J gene: TRBJ1-2; D gene: TRBD1; V gene: TRBV27; CDR3 DNA: TGTGCCAGCAGTTTGGGACAGGGTCGCTATGGCTACACCTTC; CDR3 protein: CASSLGQGRYGYTF
CDR3 length: 16; clone size: -; J gene: TRBJ2-1; D gene: TRBD1; V gene: TRBV4-3; CDR3 DNA: TGCGCCAGCAGCCCACAACCTCTGGGGACAGACAATGAGCAGTTCTTC; CDR3 protein: CASSPQPLGTDNEQFF
CDR3 length: 14; clone size: -; J gene: TRBJ1-6; D gene: -; V gene: TRBV10-3; CDR3 DNA: TGTGCCATCAGTGATGGGCAGGATAATTCACCCCTCCACTTT; CDR3 protein: CAISDGQDNSPLHF
CDR3 length: 15; clone size: -; J gene: TRBJ1-2; D gene: TRBD1; V gene: TRBV19; CDR3 DNA: TGTGCCAGTAGTCCCGGGACAGGGGAAAACTATGGCTACACCTTC; CDR3 protein: CASSPGTGENYGYTF
CDR3 length: 14; clone size: -; J gene: TRBJ2-7; D gene: -; V gene: TRBV10-1; CDR3 DNA: TGCGCCAGCAGGGCCCAGGGCCCGGCCTACGAGCAGTACTTC; CDR3 protein: CASRAQGPAYEQYF
CDR3 length: 16; clone size: -; J gene: TRBJ1-6; D gene: TRBD1; V gene: TRBV19; CDR3 DNA: TGTGCCAGTAGCAGCAGGGGGAACTCCTATAATTCACCCCTCCACTTT; CDR3 protein: CASSSRGNSYNSPLHF
CDR3 length: 12; clone size: -; J gene: TRBJ2-1; D gene: -; V gene: TRBV23-1; CDR3 DNA: TGCGCCAGCAGTCAACGGGTTCGGGAGCAGTTCTTC; CDR3 protein: CASSQRVREQFF
CDR3 length: 17; clone size: -; J gene: TRBJ2-7; D gene: -; V gene: TRBV13; CDR3 DNA: TGTGCCAGCAGCTTGACTGCCGATCTCGTCCAAAACTACGAGCAGTACTTC; CDR3 protein: CASSLTADLVQNYEQYF
CDR3 length: 15; clone size: few; J gene: TRBJ1-1; D gene: -; V gene: TRBV28; CDR3 DNA: TGTGCCAGCAGACCCCAGGGAGCGGGGAACACTGAAGCTTTCTTT; CDR3 protein: CASRPQGAGNTEAFF
CDR3 length: 14; clone size: once; J gene: TRBJ1-2; D gene: TRBD1; V gene: TRBV6-5; CDR3 DNA: TGTGCCAGCACCCCCGGGACAGCGACCTATGGCTACACCTTC; CDR3 protein: CASTPGTATYGYTF
CDR3 length: 15; clone size: -; J gene: TRBJ2-1; D gene: TRBD2; V gene: TRBV5-6; CDR3 DNA: TGTGCCAGCAGCTTGGAGGGAGGGACCTACAATGAGCAGTTCTTC; CDR3 protein: CASSLEGGTYNEQFF
CDR3 length: 16; clone size: -; J gene: TRBJ2-7; D gene: TRBD1; V gene: TRBV4-1; CDR3 DNA: TGCGCCAGCAGCCAAGCGGGACAGGGGCCACCCTACGAGCAGTACTTC; CDR3 protein: CASSQAGQGPPYEQYF
CDR3 length: 16; clone size: -; J gene: TRBJ1-2; D gene: -; V gene: TRBV18; CDR3 DNA: TGTGCCAGCTCACAAGTGGGCTTCTCGAAAGCCTATGGCTACACCTTC; CDR3 protein: CASSQVGFSKAYGYTF
CDR3 length: 14; clone size: few; J gene: TRBJ1-1; D gene: -; V gene: TRBV2; CDR3 DNA: TGTGCCAGCAGACCAGGGGAGTCTATCACTGAAGCTTTCTTT; CDR3 protein: CASRPGESITEAFF
CDR3 length: 15; clone size: -; J gene: TRBJ1-2; D gene: TRBD1; V gene: TRBV4-3; CDR3 DNA: TGCGCCAGCAGCCAAGATTCCCAGGGGGTTATAGGCTACACCTTC; CDR3 protein: CASSQDSQGVIGYTF
CDR3 length: 17; clone size: -; J gene: TRBJ1-1; D gene: -; V gene: TRBV18; CDR3 DNA: TGTGCCAGCTCACCAGGGACTTCCCGTCTCATGAACACTGAAGCTTTCTTT; CDR3 protein: CASSPGTSRLMNTEAFF
CDR3 length: 16; clone size: -; J gene: TRBJ1-2; D gene: -; V gene: TRBV7-2; CDR3 DNA: TGTGCCAGCAGCTCCGAACCAGGGGCCCCGGACTATGGCTACACCTTC; CDR3 protein: CASSSEPGAPDYGYTF
CDR3 length: 15; clone size: -; J gene: TRBJ2-5; D gene: TRBD1; V gene: TRBV7-8; CDR3 DNA: TGTGCCAGCAGCTTAGAGGACAGGGGCCAAGAGACCCAGTACTTC; CDR3 protein: CASSLEDRGQETQYF
CDR3 length: 14; clone size: once; J gene: TRBJ2-1; D gene: -; V gene: TRBV5-8; CDR3 DNA: TGTGCCAGCAAAAAACTAGTGAGCTACAATGAGCAGTTCTTC; CDR3 protein: CASKKLVSYNEQFF
CDR3 length: 17; clone size: -; J gene: TRBJ2-6; D gene: -; V gene: TRBV5-1; CDR3 DNA: TGCGCCAGCAGCTTTAGCATCAGGGCGAGTGGGGCCAACGTCCTGACTTTC; CDR3 protein: CASSFSIRASGANVLTF
CDR3 length: 17; clone size: -; J gene: TRBJ2-3; D gene: TRBD1; V gene: TRBV24-1; CDR3 DNA: TGTGCCACCAGTGATGCCTTGGACAGGGGTGGCCGGAATACGCAGTATTTT; CDR3 protein: CATSDALDRGGRNTQYF
CDR3 length: 14; clone size: -; J gene: TRBJ1-1; D gene: -; V gene: TRBV4-1; CDR3 DNA: TGCGCCAGCAGTACACAAACAGGGCCCACTGAAGCTTTCTTT; CDR3 protein: CASSTQTGPTEAFF
CDR3 length: 14; clone size: -; J gene: TRBJ1-2; D gene: TRBD1; V gene: TRBV3-1/TRBV3-2; CDR3 DNA: TGTGCCAGCAGCAGTACAGGGGGCTTCTATGGCTACACCTTC; CDR3 protein: CASSSTGGFYGYTF
CDR3 length: 15; clone size: -; J gene: TRBJ2-3; D gene: TRBD2; V gene: TRBV6-6; CDR3 DNA: TGTGCCAGCACAGGGCGGGGGGGCCGCGCAGATACGCAGTATTTT; CDR3 protein: CASTGRGGRADTQYF
CDR3 length: 15; clone size: once; J gene: TRBJ2-2; D gene: TRBD1; V gene: TRBV27; CDR3 DNA: TGTGCCAGCAGTTTTACCGGGACAGGGGTCGGGGAGCTGTTTTTT; CDR3 protein: CASSFTGTGVGELFF
CDR3 length: 13; clone size: -; J gene: TRBJ1-1; D gene: -; V gene: TRBV6-4; CDR3 DNA: TGTGCCAGCAGTGAGCAGGGTGGCACTGAAGCTTTCTTT; CDR3 protein: CASSEQGGTEAFF
CDR3 length: 15; clone size: -; J gene: TRBJ2-2; D gene: -; V gene: TRBV5-1; CDR3 DNA: TGCGCCAGCAGCTTGGGGACAACAAACACCGGGGAGCTGTTTTTT; CDR3 protein: CASSLGTTNTGELFF
CDR3 length: 17; clone size: -; J gene: TRBJ2-3; D gene: TRBD2; V gene: TRBV5-4; CDR3 DNA: TGTGCCAGCAGCTTGGCCCCGGGGGGGGGACACACAGATACGCAGTATTTT; CDR3 protein: CASSLAPGGGHTDTQYF
CDR3 length: 14; clone size: -; J gene: TRBJ2-1; D gene: -; V gene: TRBV27; CDR3 DNA: TGTGCCAGCAGCGTATCGGGGGAGAACAATGAGCAGTTCTTC; CDR3 protein: CASSVSGENNEQFF
CDR3 length: 14; clone size: once; J gene: TRBJ1-4; D gene: TRBD1; V gene: TRBV6-2/TRBV6-3; CDR3 DNA: TGTGCCAGCAGCTGGGACAGGGGAAACGAAAAACTGTTTTTT; CDR3 protein: CASSWDRGNEKLFF
CDR3 length: 16; clone size: -; J gene: TRBJ2-7; D gene: -; V gene: TRBV18; CDR3 DNA: TGTGCCAGCTCACCACCGTCGGGGGACGGGACCTACGAGCAGTACTTC; CDR3 protein: CASSPPSGDGTYEQYF
CDR3 length: 16; clone size: few; J gene: TRBJ2-1; D gene: -; V gene: TRBV18; CDR3 DNA: TGTGCCAGCTCGATCACGGCGGGGAGCTCCTACAATGAGCAGTTCTTC; CDR3 protein: CASSITAGSSYNEQFF
CDR3 length: 13; clone size: few; J gene: TRBJ2-7; D gene: TRBD1; V gene: TRBV5-1; CDR3 DNA: TGCGCCAGCAGGGGACAGGGGAAGGGCGAGCAGTACTTC; CDR3 protein: CASRGQGKGEQYF
CDR3 length: 13; clone size: -; J gene: TRBJ1-2; D gene: TRBD1; V gene: TRBV28; CDR3 DNA: TGTGCCAGCAGTTCGGGACAGGTGAAGGGCTACACCTTC; CDR3 protein: CASSSGQVKGYTF
CDR3 length: 12; clone size: -; J gene: TRBJ2-7; D gene: -; V gene: TRBV7-2; CDR3 DNA: TGTGCCAGCAGCCGACCTGCAGGGGAGCAGTACTTC; CDR3 protein: CASSRPAGEQYF
CDR3 length: 16; clone size: -; J gene: TRBJ2-3; D gene: -; V gene: TRBV27; CDR3 DNA: TGTGCCAGCAGTTTACTACTAGCAGACATCACAGATACGCAGTATTTT; CDR3 protein: CASSLLLADITDTQYF
CDR3 length: 16; clone size: few; J gene: TRBJ1-1; D gene: -; V gene: TRBV4-1; CDR3 DNA: TGCGCCAGCAGCCAGCCTTTCGGGGGGCCGAACACTGAAGCTTTCTTT; CDR3 protein: CASSQPFGGPNTEAFF
CDR3 length: 16; clone size: few; J gene: TRBJ1-5; D gene: -; V gene: TRBV6-2/TRBV6-3; CDR3 DNA: TGTGCCAGCAGCCCGAGGTTCGGGACGGGGGATCAGCCCCAGCATTTT; CDR3 protein: CASSPRFGTGDQPQHF
CDR3 length: 13; clone size: -; J gene: TRBJ1-2; D gene: -; V gene: TRBV30; CDR3 DNA: TGTGCCTGGAGTTCGGCCAGGGACTATGGCTACACCTTC; CDR3 protein: CAWSSARDYGYTF
CDR3 length: 17; clone size: -; J gene: TRBJ1-3; D gene: TRBD1; V gene: TRBV5-4; CDR3 DNA: TGTGCCAGCAGCTTGGCCCTCGGACAGGGGTCTGGAAACACCATATATTTT; CDR3 protein: CASSLALGQGSGNTIYF
CDR3 length: 16; clone size: -; J gene: TRBJ2-6; D gene: -; V gene: TRBV7-6; CDR3 DNA: TGTGCCAGCAGCTTAGTTGTAGCCTCTGGGGCCAACGTCCTGACTTTC; CDR3 protein: CASSLVVASGANVLTF
CDR3 length: 15; clone size: -; J gene: TRBJ2-1; D gene: -; V gene: TRBV9; CDR3 DNA: TGTGCCAGCAGCGGCCAAGGGGGCTCCTACAATGAGCAGTTCTTC; CDR3 protein: CASSGQGGSYNEQFF
CDR3 length: 9; clone size: -; J gene: TRBJ1-5; D gene: -; V gene: TRBV20-1; CDR3 DNA: TGCAGTGCCGGTCAGCCCCAGCATTTT; CDR3 protein: CSAGQPQHF
CDR3 length: 14; clone size: -; J gene: TRBJ1-4; D gene: -; V gene: TRBV6-5; CDR3 DNA: TGTGCCAGCAGTAAAACAGGGTCTCATGAAAAACTGTTTTTT; CDR3 protein: CASSKTGSHEKLFF
CDR3 length: 14; clone size: -; J gene: TRBJ1-5; D gene: TRBD1; V gene: TRBV18; CDR3 DNA: TGTGCCAGCTCTCTCGGACAGGAAATACAGCCCCAGCATTTT; CDR3 protein: CASSLGQEIQPQHF
CDR3 length: 15; clone size: -; J gene: TRBJ2-7; D gene: TRBD2; V gene: TRBV5-1; CDR3 DNA: TGCGCCAGCAGCTTGGATAGCGGGAGAACGTACGAGCAGTACTTC; CDR3 protein: CASSLDSGRTYEQYF
CDR3 length: 17; clone size: -; J gene: TRBJ2-3; D gene: TRBD2; V gene: TRBV7-9; CDR3 DNA: TGTGCCAGCAGCTCACTGATGACTAGCATAAGCACAGATACGCAGTATTTT; CDR3 protein: CASSSLMTSISTDTQYF
CDR3 length: 16; clone size: -; J gene: TRBJ1-5; D gene: -; V gene: TRBV24-1; CDR3 DNA: TGTGCCACCAGTGGCGACGAACGGGGGTGGGGACAGCCCCAGCATTTT; CDR3 protein: CATSGDERGWGQPQHF
CDR3 length: 12; clone size: -; J gene: TRBJ1-2; D gene: TRBD1; V gene: TRBV12-3/TRBV12-4; CDR3 DNA: TGTGCCAGCAGCCATCCGACAGGGAGCTACACCTTC; CDR3 protein: CASSHPTGSYTF
CDR3 length: 16; clone size: -; J gene: TRBJ2-2; D gene: -; V gene: TRBV3-1/TRBV3-2; CDR3 DNA: TGTGCCAGCAGCCAAGATTGGTGGGGGGGCCCCGGGGAGCTGTTTTTT; CDR3 protein: CASSQDWWGGPGELFF
CDR3 length: 14; clone size: once; J gene: TRBJ1-4; D gene: -; V gene: TRBV27; CDR3 DNA: TGTGCCAGCAGTCTAAGGAGGATTTCCGAAAAACTGTTTTTT; CDR3 protein: CASSLRRISEKLFF
CDR3 length: 15; clone size: -; J gene: TRBJ1-4; D gene: TRBD1; V gene: TRBV30; CDR3 DNA: TGTGCCTGGAGTATAACAGGGGGAACTAATGAAAAACTGTTTTTT; CDR3 protein: CAWSITGGTNEKLFF
CDR3 length: 19; clone size: -; J gene: TRBJ1-4; D gene: -; V gene: TRBV18; CDR3 DNA: TGTGCCAGCTCACCACGTCCGAATACTGAGACTGGGGCAAATGAAAAACTGTTTTTT; CDR3 protein: CASSPRPNTETGANEKLFF
CDR3 length: 13; clone size: -; J gene: TRBJ2-7; D gene: -; V gene: TRBV11-2; CDR3 DNA: TGTGCCAGCAGCCTCCCACTGGTAAACGAGCAGTACTTC; CDR3 protein: CASSLPLVNEQYF